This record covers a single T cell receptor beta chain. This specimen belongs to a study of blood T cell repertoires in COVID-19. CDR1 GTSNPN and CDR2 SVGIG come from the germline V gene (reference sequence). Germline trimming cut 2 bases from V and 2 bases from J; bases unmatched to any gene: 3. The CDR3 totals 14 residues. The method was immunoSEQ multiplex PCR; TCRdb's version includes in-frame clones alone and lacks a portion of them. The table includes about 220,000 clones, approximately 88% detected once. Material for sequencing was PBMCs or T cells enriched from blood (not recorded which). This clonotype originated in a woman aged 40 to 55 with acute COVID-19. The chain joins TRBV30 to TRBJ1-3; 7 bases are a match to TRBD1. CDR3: CAWSTGTAGNTIYF. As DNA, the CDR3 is TGTGCCTGGAGTACCGGGACAGCTGGAAACACCATATATTTT.